A selection of T cell receptor beta chains follows, all from one sample in a study of blood T cell repertoires in COVID-19. Sequencing used immunoSEQ multiplex PCR; TCRdb keeps in-frame clones, though not all of them. Of over 200,000 clones in the sample, around nine tenths were seen once. Specimen: PBMCs or T cells enriched from blood (not recorded which). All receptors come from a woman aged 25 to 39 who had been exposed to COVID-19. CDR3s include the opening cysteine and the closing phenylalanine or tryptophan. A D gene is named only where the DNA matches it firmly. Clone size is given for some rows only: seen once, a few or many times, or a class if the clone is expanded.

clone size	D gene	V gene	J gene	CDR3 protein	CDR3 DNA
NA	NA	TRBV9	TRBJ2-3	CASSVQALSTDTQYF	TGTGCCAGCAGCGTACAAGCCCTTAGCACAGATACGCAGTATTTT
NA	TRBD1	TRBV27	TRBJ1-2	CATSFGGTGLRYGYTF	TGTGCCACCTCCTTCGGAGGGACAGGCCTACGCTATGGCTACACCTTC
NA	TRBD1	TRBV29-1	TRBJ2-3	CSVEDLEGGADTQYF	TGCAGCGTTGAAGATCTGGAAGGGGGCGCGGATACGCAGTATTTT
NA	NA	TRBV3-1/TRBV3-2	TRBJ2-7	CASSQVGSSGEQYF	TGTGCCAGCAGCCAAGTAGGTAGCTCTGGCGAGCAGTACTTC
once	NA	TRBV30	TRBJ2-7	CAWQGDFDYEQYF	TGTGCCTGGCAGGGGGACTTCGATTACGAGCAGTACTTC
NA	NA	TRBV15	TRBJ2-5	CATSRGPQETQYF	TGTGCCACCAGCAGGGGGCCTCAAGAGACCCAGTACTTC
NA	NA	TRBV18	TRBJ2-6	CASSPQGHPYGSGANVLTF	TGTGCCAGCTCACCCCAGGGACACCCTTACGGCTCTGGGGCCAACGTCCTGACTTTC
NA	NA	TRBV28	TRBJ1-1	CASSQGTEAFF	TGTGCCAGCAGTCAGGGGACTGAAGCTTTCTTT
NA	TRBD2	TRBV19	TRBJ2-5	CASSILASGTLETQYF	TGTGCCAGTAGTATCTTGGCTAGCGGGACGTTAGAGACCCAGTACTTC
NA	TRBD1	TRBV6-2/TRBV6-3	TRBJ1-1	CASSTDRDPLFTEAFF	TGTGCCAGCAGCACCGACAGGGACCCTTTGTTTACTGAAGCTTTCTTT
NA	TRBD1	TRBV5-1	TRBJ2-7	CASSPRGSEQYF	TGCGCCAGCAGCCCCAGGGGGAGCGAGCAGTACTTC
NA	TRBD2	TRBV18	TRBJ2-3	CASSLVSGRATTDTQYF	TGTGCCAGCTCACTCGTATCCGGGAGGGCGACCACAGATACGCAGTATTTT
few	NA	TRBV5-6	TRBJ2-1	CASSLPNEQFF	TGTGCCAGCAGCTTGCCAAATGAGCAGTTCTTC
once	NA	TRBV9	TRBJ2-5	CASSVGTRGRETQYF	TGTGCCAGCAGCGTAGGTACCAGGGGTAGAGAGACCCAGTACTTC
NA	TRBD2	TRBV10-2	TRBJ2-3	CASRRGLAGATDTQYF	TGCGCCAGCAGACGCGGACTAGCAGGCGCCACAGATACGCAGTATTTT
NA	TRBD1	TRBV29-1	TRBJ2-3	CSVDREATDTQYF	TGCAGCGTGGACAGGGAGGCCACAGATACGCAGTATTTT
NA	NA	TRBV5-1	TRBJ2-1	CASSLLGGLNHEQFF	TGCGCCAGCAGCTTGTTGGGGGGTTTGAACCATGAGCAGTTCTTC
NA	NA	TRBV5-1	TRBJ1-2	CASSLDRAERYGYTF	TGCGCCAGCAGCTTGGACAGGGCAGAGCGCTATGGCTACACCTTC
once	TRBD2	TRBV5-4	TRBJ2-5	CASSRATRLAGGDQETQYF	TGTGCCAGCAGCCGAGCCACTCGACTAGCGGGGGGCGACCAAGAGACCCAGTACTTC
once	TRBD1	TRBV7-9	TRBJ1-6	CASSLPQGAFHF	TGTGCCAGCAGCTTACCTCAGGGGGCCTTCCACTTT